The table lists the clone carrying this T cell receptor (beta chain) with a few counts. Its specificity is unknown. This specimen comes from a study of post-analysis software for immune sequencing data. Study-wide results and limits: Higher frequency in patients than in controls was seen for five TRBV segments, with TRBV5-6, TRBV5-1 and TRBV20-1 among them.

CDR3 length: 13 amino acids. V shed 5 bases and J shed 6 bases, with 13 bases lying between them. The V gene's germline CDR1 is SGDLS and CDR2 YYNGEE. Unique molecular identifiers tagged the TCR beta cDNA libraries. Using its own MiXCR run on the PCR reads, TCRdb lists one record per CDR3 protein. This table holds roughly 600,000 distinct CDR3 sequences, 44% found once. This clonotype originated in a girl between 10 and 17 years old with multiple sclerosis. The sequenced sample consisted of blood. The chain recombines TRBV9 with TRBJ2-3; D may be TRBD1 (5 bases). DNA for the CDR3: TGTGCCAGCAGAGGGGCCCCTGGGGATACGCAGTATTTT. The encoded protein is CASRGAPGDTQYF.